This T cell receptor beta chain was sequenced for a study of technical replicates of blood from a few donors. Some clones are missing from TCRdb's copy, which holds only in-frame ones; the method was immunoSEQ multiplex PCR. The sample comprises 95,000 to 100,000 clones, around 95% of which are singletons, and about 0.21% rests with the top ten. Per germline, CDR1 MNHNS and CDR2 SASEGT. V was clipped by 4 bases and J by 1 base, with 10 bases between them. There are 14 residues in the CDR3. The TCR originated in a human donor in good health. Sequenced: T cells isolated from PBMCs. V is TRBV6-1 and J is TRBJ1-1; the D gene is possibly TRBD1 (5 bases). As DNA, the CDR3 is TGTGCCAGCAGTGCCCACGGACAGAACACTGAAGCTTTCTTT. Amino acids: CASSAHGQNTEAFF.